This TCR beta chain was found in a study of blood T cell repertoires in COVID-19. Study background: Donors in the United States, Italy and Spain gave samples during acute or convalescent COVID-19. Sources were T cells, B-cell-depleted T cells, or PBMCs; the material itself was cDNA or gDNA.

In the original workflow: Reference gene primer amplification gave estimated nucleated cell counts. Sequencing used immunoSEQ multiplex PCR; TCRdb keeps in-frame clones, though not all of them. The DNA was the basis for D and trimming; V, J and clone size are from that table. The sample gives over 85,000 clones, around 90% of which show up once; around 4.5% is in the top ten. The CDR3 sequence is 13 residues long. Trimming took 6 bases from V and 0 from J, leaving 8 bases between them. CDR1 and CDR2 from the germline V gene are SGHDN and FVKESK. Material: peripheral blood. The chain has TRBV14 and TRBJ1-2; D is perhaps TRBD1 (5 bases). The receptor was isolated from a woman of 80 years or more with acute or convalescent COVID-19. The CDR3 sequence is CASREGPNYGYTF. The CDR3, as DNA: TGTGCCAGCAGGGAGGGGCCTAACTATGGCTACACCTTC.